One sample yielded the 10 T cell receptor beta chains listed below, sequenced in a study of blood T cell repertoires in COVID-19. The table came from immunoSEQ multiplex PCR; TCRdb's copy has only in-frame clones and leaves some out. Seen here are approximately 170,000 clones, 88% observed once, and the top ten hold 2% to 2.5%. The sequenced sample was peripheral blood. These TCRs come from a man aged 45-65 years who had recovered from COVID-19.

The CDR3 spells CASTRYPGEYEQYF. For the CDR3, the DNA is TGTGCCAGCACCCGATACCCAGGGGAGTACGAGCAGTACTTC. This chain connects TRBV6-5 to TRBJ2-7; D is perhaps TRBD1 (6 bases). Germline V lookup: CDR1 MNHEY, CDR2 SVGAGI. This CDR3 has 14 amino acids. Deletions cut 7 bases from V and 4 bases from J, with 17 bases between.

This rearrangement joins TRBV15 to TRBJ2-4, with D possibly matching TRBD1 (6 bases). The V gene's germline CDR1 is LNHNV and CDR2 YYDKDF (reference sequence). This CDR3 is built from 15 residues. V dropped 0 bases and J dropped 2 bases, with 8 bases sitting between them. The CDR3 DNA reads TGTGCCACCAGCAGAGAAACAGGGTCCAAAAACATTCAGTACTTC. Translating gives CATSRETGSKNIQYF.

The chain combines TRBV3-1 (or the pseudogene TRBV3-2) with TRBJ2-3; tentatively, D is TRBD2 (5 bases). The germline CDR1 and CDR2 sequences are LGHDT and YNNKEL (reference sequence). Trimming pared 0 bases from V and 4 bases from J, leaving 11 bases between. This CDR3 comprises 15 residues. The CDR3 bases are TGTGCCAGCAGCCAAGACCGGAGAGGGTCAGATACGCAGTATTTT. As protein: CASSQDRRGSDTQYF.

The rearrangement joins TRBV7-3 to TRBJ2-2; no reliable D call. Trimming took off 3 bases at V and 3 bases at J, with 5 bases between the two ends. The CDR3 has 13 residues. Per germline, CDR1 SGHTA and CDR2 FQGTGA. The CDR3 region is CASSFVDTGELFF. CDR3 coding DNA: TGTGCCAGCAGCTTCGTAGACACCGGGGAGCTGTTTTTT.

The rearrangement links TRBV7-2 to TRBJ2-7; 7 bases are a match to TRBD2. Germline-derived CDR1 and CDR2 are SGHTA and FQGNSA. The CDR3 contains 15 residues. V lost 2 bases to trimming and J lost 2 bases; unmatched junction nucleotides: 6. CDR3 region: CASSLWLADPYEQYF. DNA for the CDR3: TGTGCCAGCAGCTTATGGCTAGCGGACCCCTACGAGCAGTACTTC.

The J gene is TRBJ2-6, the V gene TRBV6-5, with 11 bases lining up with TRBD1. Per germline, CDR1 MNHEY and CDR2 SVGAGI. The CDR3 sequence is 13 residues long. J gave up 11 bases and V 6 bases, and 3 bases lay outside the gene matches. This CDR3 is CASRDRGRDVLTF. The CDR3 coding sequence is TGTGCCAGCAGGGACAGGGGGCGAGACGTCCTGACTTTC.

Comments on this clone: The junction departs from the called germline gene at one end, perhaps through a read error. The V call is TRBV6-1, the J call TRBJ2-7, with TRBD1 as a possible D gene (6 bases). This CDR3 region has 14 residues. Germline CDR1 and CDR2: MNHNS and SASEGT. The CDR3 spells CASGEQGPTYEQYF. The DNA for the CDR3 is TGTGCCAGCGGTGAACAGGGTCCTACCTACGAGCAGTACTTC.

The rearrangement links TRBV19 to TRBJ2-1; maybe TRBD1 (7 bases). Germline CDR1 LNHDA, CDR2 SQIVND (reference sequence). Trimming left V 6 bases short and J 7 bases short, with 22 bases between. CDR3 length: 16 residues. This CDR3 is CASSLLSTGRRNEQFF. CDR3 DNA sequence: TGTGCCAGTAGCCTTCTTTCGACAGGGAGGCGAAATGAGCAGTTCTTC.

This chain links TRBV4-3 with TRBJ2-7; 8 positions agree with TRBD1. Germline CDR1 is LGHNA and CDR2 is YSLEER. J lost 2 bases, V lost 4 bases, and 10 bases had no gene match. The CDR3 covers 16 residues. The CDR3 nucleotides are TGCGCCAGCAGCCGGTTACCGGGACAGGCGACCTACGAGCAGTACTTC. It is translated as CASSRLPGQATYEQYF.

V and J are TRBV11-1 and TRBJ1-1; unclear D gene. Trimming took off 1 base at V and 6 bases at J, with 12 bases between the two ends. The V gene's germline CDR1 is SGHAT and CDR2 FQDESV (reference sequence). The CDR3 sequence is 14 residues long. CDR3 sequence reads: CASSLGYRNAEAFF. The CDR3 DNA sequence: TGTGCCAGCAGCTTAGGCTACCGTAACGCTGAAGCTTTCTTT.